A selection of T cell receptor beta chains follows, all from one sample in a study of beta chain features in type 1 diabetes. This table comes from immunoSEQ multiplex PCR, and its TCRdb copy is limited to in-frame clones, with some not included. This sample has hundreds of thousands of clones, with over 11% found just once. Sequences were obtained from naive CD4+ T cells from blood. The origin of the receptors is a man between 18 and 29 years old with type 1 diabetes. CDR3s include the opening cysteine and the closing phenylalanine or tryptophan. Fields, in order: J gene, D gene, clone size, V gene, CDR3 DNA, CDR3 protein. A D gene is named only where the DNA matches it firmly. The size field is filled for only some rows; it gives once, few, many or a size class.

j_gene: TRBJ1-6; d_gene: -; abundance: few; v_gene: TRBV4-1; CDR3nt: TGCGCCAGCAGCCTCGGGAGGCTTAGGTCACCCCTCCACTTT; CDR3aa: CASSLGRLRSPLHF
j_gene: TRBJ2-5; d_gene: TRBD2; abundance: once; v_gene: TRBV5-4; CDR3nt: TGTGCCAGCAGCTTGGTGCTAGCGGGGGGACTGGGGGACATAGAGACCCAGTACTTC; CDR3aa: CASSLVLAGGLGDIETQYF
j_gene: TRBJ2-2; d_gene: TRBD1; abundance: -; v_gene: TRBV6-6; CDR3nt: TGTGCCAGCATCAACAGAGGGACAGGGCACAACGGGGAGCTGTTTTTT; CDR3aa: CASINRGTGHNGELFF
j_gene: TRBJ1-5; d_gene: -; abundance: -; v_gene: TRBV4-2; CDR3nt: TGTGCCAGCAGCCAGCTGAGACCGCCTGAGGCGCCCCAGCATTTT; CDR3aa: CASSQLRPPEAPQHF
j_gene: TRBJ2-5; d_gene: TRBD2; abundance: few; v_gene: TRBV25-1; CDR3nt: TGTGCCAGCACGAGCGGGGTACAAATCCCCGAGACCCAGTACTTC; CDR3aa: CASTSGVQIPETQYF
j_gene: TRBJ2-5; d_gene: TRBD1; abundance: -; v_gene: TRBV5-1; CDR3nt: TGCGCCAGCAGCTTGGAAGGGGGCTTCGAAGAGACCCAGTACTTC; CDR3aa: CASSLEGGFEETQYF
j_gene: TRBJ2-3; d_gene: TRBD2; abundance: -; v_gene: TRBV30; CDR3nt: TGTGCCTGGAGCACTACTAGCGCTGCAGATACGCAGTATTTT; CDR3aa: CAWSTTSAADTQYF
j_gene: TRBJ2-7; d_gene: -; abundance: few; v_gene: TRBV19; CDR3nt: TGTGCCAGTAGTATCGCTCGGGATTACCCATACGAGCAGTACTTC; CDR3aa: CASSIARDYPYEQYF
j_gene: TRBJ1-2; d_gene: -; abundance: -; v_gene: TRBV7-8; CDR3nt: TGTGCCAGCAGCCCCAACACCAACAGCGGGGGCTACACCTTC; CDR3aa: CASSPNTNSGGYTF
j_gene: TRBJ1-4; d_gene: TRBD1; abundance: -; v_gene: TRBV30; CDR3nt: TGTGCCTGGAGTCCGCTGACAGGGGCAGTGGAAAAACTGTTTTTT; CDR3aa: CAWSPLTGAVEKLFF
j_gene: TRBJ2-7; d_gene: -; abundance: -; v_gene: TRBV27; CDR3nt: TGTGCCAGGCTGCAAACGGGGGCCCACTCCTACGAGCAGTACTTC; CDR3aa: CARLQTGAHSYEQYF
j_gene: TRBJ2-5; d_gene: -; abundance: -; v_gene: TRBV2; CDR3nt: TGTGCCAGCAGTGTTAGTGGAGAGACCCAGTACTTC; CDR3aa: CASSVSGETQYF
j_gene: TRBJ1-2; d_gene: -; abundance: -; v_gene: TRBV14; CDR3nt: TGTGCCAGCAGCCAAGATACGGGAAGGCTTGGTGGCTACACCTTC; CDR3aa: CASSQDTGRLGGYTF
j_gene: TRBJ2-3; d_gene: TRBD2; abundance: -; v_gene: TRBV30; CDR3nt: TGTGCCTGGAGTACTCCCCTAGCGGTTCCTAGCACAGATACGCAGTATTTT; CDR3aa: CAWSTPLAVPSTDTQYF
j_gene: TRBJ2-3; d_gene: -; abundance: few; v_gene: TRBV25-1; CDR3nt: TGTGCCAGCAGTGGGCAGGGTTCACGGGATACGCAGTATTTT; CDR3aa: CASSGQGSRDTQYF
j_gene: TRBJ2-1; d_gene: -; abundance: few; v_gene: TRBV5-4; CDR3nt: TGTGCCAGCAGCCCGCGGTTCAATGAGCAGTTCTTC; CDR3aa: CASSPRFNEQFF
j_gene: TRBJ2-7; d_gene: -; abundance: few; v_gene: TRBV11-1; CDR3nt: TGTGCCAGCAGCTTACCCGGGAGTTTATCCTACGAGCAGTACTTC; CDR3aa: CASSLPGSLSYEQYF
j_gene: TRBJ2-1; d_gene: TRBD2; abundance: -; v_gene: TRBV25-1; CDR3nt: TGTGCCAGCAGTGAATATGGGTCTAGCGGGAGTATCTATGAGCAGTTCTTC; CDR3aa: CASSEYGSSGSIYEQFF